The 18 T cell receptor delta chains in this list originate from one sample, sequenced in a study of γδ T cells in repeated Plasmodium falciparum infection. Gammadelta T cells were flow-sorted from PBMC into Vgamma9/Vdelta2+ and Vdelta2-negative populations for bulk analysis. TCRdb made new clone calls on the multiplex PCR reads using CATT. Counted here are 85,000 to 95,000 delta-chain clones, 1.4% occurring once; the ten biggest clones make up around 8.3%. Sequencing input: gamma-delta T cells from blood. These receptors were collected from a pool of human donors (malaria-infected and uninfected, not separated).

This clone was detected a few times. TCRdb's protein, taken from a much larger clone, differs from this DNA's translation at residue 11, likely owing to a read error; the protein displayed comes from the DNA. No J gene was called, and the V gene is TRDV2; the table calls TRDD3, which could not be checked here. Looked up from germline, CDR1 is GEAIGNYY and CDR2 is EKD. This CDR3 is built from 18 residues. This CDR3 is CACDTLGELGGTGRTLIF. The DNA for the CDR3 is TGTGCCTGTGACACCCTCGGGGAACTGGGGGGTACGGGTCGGACGCTCATCTTT.

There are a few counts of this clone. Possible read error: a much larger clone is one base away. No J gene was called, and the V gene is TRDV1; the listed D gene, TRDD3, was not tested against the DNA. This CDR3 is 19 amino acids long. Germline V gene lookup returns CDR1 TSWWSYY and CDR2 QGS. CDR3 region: CALGHPSSYGGMESDKLIF. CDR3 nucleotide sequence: TGTGCTCTTGGGCACCCCTCTTCCTACGGGGGGATGGAAAGCGATAAGCTCATCTTT.

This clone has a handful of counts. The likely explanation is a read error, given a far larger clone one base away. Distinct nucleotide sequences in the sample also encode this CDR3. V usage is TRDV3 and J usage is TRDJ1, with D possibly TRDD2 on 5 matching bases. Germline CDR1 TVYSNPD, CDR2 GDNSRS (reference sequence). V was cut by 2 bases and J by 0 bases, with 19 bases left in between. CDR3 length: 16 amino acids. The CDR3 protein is CAFLRGVPPYTDKLIF. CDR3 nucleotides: TGTGCCTTTCTCCGAGGGGTTCCTCCCTACACCGATAAACTCATCTTT.

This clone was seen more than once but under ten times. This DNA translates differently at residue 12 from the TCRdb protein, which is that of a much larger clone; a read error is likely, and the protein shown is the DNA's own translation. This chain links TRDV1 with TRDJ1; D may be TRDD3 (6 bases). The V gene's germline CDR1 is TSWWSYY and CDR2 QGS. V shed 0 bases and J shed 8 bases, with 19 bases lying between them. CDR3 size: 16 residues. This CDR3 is CALGELGHRGSEKLIF. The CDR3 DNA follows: TGTGCTCTTGGGGAACTAGGACACCGGGGGAGCGAGAAACTCATCTTT.

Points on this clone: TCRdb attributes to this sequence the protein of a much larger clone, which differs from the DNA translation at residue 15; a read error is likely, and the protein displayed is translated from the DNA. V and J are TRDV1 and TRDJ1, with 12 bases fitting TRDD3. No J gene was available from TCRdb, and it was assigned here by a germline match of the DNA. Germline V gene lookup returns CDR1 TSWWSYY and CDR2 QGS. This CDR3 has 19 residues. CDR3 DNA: TGTGCTCTTGGGAACGTACTGGGGGATACAGAGGGGTACACCGGTAAACTCATCTTT. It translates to CALGNVLGDTEGYTGKLIF.

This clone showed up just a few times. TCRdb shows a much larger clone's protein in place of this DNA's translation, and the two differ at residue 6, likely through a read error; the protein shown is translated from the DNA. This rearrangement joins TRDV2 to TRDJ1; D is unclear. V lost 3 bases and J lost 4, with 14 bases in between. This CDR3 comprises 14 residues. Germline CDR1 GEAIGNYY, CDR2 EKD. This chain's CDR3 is CACDPVGAIDKLIF. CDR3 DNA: TGTGCCTGTGACCCCGTGGGAGCTATCGATAAACTCATCTTT.

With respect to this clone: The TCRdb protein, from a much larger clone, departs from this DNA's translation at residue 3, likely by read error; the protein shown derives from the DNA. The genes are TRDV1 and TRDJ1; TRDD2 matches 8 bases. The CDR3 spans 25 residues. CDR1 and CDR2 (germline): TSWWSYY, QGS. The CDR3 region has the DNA TGTGCTCGTGGGGACATAGCTACTTCCTACGGTGGTGTTGGGATAGACCCCTTTGGTGGTCCTAAACTCATCTTT. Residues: CARGDIATSYGGVGIDPFGGPKLIF.

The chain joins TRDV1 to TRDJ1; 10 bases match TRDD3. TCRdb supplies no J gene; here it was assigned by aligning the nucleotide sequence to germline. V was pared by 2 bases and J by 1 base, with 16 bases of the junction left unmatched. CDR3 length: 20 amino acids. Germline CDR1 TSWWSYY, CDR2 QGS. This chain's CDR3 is CALGEETYWGMPIFTDKLIF. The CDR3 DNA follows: TGTGCTCTTGGGGAAGAGACCTACTGGGGGATGCCGATATTCACCGATAAACTCATCTTT.

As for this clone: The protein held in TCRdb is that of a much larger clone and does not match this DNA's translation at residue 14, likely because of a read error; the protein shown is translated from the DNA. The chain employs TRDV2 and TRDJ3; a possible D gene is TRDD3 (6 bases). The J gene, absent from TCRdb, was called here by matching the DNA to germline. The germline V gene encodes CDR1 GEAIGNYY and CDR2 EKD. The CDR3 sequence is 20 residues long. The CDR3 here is CACDTGGLVDGSWGTRQMFF. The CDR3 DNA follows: TGTGCCTGTGACACCGGGGGCCTGGTCGATGGCTCCTGGGGCACCCGACAGATGTTTTTC.

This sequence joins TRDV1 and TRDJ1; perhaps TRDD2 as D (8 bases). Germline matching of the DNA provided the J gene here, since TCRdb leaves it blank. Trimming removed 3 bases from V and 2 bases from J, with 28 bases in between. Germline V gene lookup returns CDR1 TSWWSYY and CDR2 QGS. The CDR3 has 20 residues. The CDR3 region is CALGDVAFLKGVGETDKLIF. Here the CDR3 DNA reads TGTGCTCTTGGGGACGTGGCCTTCCTAAAGGGGGTGGGGGAGACCGATAAACTCATCTTT.

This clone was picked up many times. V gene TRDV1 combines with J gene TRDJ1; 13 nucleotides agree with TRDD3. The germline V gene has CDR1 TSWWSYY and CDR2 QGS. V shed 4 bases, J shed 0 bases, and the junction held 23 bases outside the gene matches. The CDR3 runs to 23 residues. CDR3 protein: CALGGKIRWLLLGDTPYTDKLIF. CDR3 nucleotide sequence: TGTGCTCTTGGGGGAAAAATCCGGTGGCTACTACTGGGGGATACGCCGTACACCGATAAACTCATCTTT.

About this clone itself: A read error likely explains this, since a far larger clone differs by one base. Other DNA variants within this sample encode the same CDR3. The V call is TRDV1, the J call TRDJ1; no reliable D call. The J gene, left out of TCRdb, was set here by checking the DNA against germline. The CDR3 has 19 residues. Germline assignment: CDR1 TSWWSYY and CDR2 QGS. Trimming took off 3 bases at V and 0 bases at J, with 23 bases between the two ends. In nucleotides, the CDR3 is TGTGCTCTTGGGGAGCCGAGTGCCTCCTGCGAATCTGACACCGATAAACTCATCTTT. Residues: CALGEPSASCESDTDKLIF.

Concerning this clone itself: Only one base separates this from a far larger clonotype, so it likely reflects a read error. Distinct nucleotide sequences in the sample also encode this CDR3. CDR3 residues: CALGELSYPWGIRDSRPLIF. In DNA form, the CDR3 reads TGTGCTCTTGGGGAACTATCCTACCCCTGGGGGATACGTGATTCCAGACCCCTGATCTTT. The chain combines TRDV1 with TRDJ4; 12 positions match TRDD3. The J gene, left out of TCRdb, was set here by checking the DNA against germline. This CDR3 region has 20 residues. V was pared by 0 bases and J by 0 bases, with 14 bases of the junction left unmatched. Germline V gives CDR1 TSWWSYY, CDR2 QGS.

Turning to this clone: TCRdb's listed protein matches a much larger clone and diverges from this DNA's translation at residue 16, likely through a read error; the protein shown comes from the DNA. The CDR3 loop is CALGDPFPYWGTASGLYTDKLIF. CDR3 sequence (DNA): TGTGCTCTTGGGGACCCCTTCCCTTACTGGGGGACCGCGTCTGGCCTGTACACCGATAAACTCATCTTT. The chain couples TRDV1 to TRDJ1, with 9 bases that match TRDD3. TCRdb does not report a J gene; here it was assigned by matching the DNA to germline references. V was pared by 3 bases and J by 0 bases, with 26 bases of the junction left unmatched. This CDR3 region has 23 residues. CDR1 and CDR2 from the germline V gene are TSWWSYY and QGS.

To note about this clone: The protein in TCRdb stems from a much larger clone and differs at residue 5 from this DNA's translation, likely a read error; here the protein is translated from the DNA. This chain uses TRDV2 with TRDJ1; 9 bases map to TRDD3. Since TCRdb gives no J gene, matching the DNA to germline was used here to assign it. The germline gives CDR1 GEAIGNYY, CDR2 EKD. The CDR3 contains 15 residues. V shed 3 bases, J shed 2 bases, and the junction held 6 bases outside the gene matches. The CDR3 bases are TGTGCCTGTGACGGCGTGGGGGATAGGACCGATAAACTCATCTTT. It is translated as CACDGVGDRTDKLIF.

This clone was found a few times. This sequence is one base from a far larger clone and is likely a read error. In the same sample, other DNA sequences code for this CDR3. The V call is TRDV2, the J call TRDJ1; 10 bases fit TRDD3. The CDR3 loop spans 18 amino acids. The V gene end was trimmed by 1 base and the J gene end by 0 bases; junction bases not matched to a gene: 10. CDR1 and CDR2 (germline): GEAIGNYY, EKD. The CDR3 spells CACDTSTGGSLYTDKLIF. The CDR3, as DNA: TGTGCCTGTGACACTTCCACTGGGGGATCACTGTACACCGATAAACTCATCTTT.

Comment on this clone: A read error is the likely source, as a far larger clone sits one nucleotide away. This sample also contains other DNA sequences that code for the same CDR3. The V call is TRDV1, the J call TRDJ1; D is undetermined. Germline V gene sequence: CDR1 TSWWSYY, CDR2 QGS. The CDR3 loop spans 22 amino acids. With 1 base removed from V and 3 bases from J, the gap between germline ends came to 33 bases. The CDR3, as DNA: TGTGCTCTTGGGGAACGGTGCCCCCAGAAGTGGGTGACACGAGGGGCCCCCGATAAACTCATCTTT. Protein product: CALGERCPQKWVTRGAPDKLIF.

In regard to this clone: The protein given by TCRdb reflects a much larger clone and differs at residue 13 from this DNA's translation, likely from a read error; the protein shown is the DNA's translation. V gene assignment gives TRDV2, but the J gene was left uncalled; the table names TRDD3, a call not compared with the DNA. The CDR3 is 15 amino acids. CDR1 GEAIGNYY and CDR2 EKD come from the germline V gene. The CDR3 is CACNSLGDPTDKPIF. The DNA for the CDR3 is TGTGCCTGCAATTCCCTGGGGGATCCCACCGATAAACCCATCTTT.